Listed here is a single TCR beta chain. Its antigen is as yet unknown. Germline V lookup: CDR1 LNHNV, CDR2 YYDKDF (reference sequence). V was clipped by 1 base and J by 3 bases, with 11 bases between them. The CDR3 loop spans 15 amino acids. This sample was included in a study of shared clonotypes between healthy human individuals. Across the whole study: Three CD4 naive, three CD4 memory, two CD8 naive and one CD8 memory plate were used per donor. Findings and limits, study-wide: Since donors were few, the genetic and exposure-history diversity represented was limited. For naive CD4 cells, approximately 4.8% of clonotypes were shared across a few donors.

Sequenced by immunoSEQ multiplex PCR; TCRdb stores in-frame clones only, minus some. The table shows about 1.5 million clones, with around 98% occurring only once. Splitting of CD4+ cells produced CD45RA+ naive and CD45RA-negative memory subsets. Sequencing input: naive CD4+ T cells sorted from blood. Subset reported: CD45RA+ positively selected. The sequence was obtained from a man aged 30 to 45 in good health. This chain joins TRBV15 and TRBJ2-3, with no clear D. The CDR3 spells CATSRGQVWTDTQYF. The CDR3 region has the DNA TGTGCCACCAGCAGAGGTCAGGTTTGGACAGATACGCAGTATTTT.